Shown below are 3 T cell receptor beta chains from a single sample sequenced in a study of patients and donors after allogeneic stem cell transplantation. TCRdb recomputed calls from the RT-PCR reads with MiXCR, one row per CDR3 protein. Of roughly 940,000 distinct CDR3 sequences listed, more than 15% are singletons. The sample taken for sequencing was blood, either unsorted or a sorted T cell fraction (not recorded which). The receptors were gathered from a human donor who was either an allogeneic HSCT recipient or a stem cell or donor lymphocyte infusion donor (not recorded which). It is not recorded whose cells these are; they may come from a transplant donor.

This clonotype came up once. The chain has TRBV7-2 and TRBJ2-1, with D perhaps assigned TRBD1 or TRBD2 (6 bases each). Trimming took off 5 bases at V and 7 bases at J, with 18 bases between the two ends. Germline CDR1 and CDR2: SGHTA and FQGNSA. The CDR3 contains 15 residues. Here the CDR3 DNA reads TGTGCCAGCAGCCCAGGGGCGGGGAAGGGGAATGAGCAGTTCTTC. Translating it yields CASSPGAGKGNEQFF.

This clonotype was seen a few times. The chain combines TRBV29-1 with TRBJ1-2; D gene unclear. CDR3 length equals 12 residues. Trimming cost V 3 bases and J 4 bases, with 9 bases left between them. In germline, CDR1 is SQVTM, CDR2 ANQGSEA. CDR3: CSVDSSSYGYTF. In DNA, the CDR3 is TGCAGCGTTGACAGCAGCTCCTATGGCTACACCTTC.

This clonotype was counted at least ten times. This chain connects TRBV13 to TRBJ1-4; 7 bases are a match to TRBD1. Looked up from germline, CDR1 is PRHDT and CDR2 is FYEKMQ (reference sequence). Trimming removed 7 bases from V and 0 bases from J; junction bases left unmatched: 5. This CDR3 contains 15 residues. The CDR3 loop is CASNNRGATNEKLFF. DNA for the CDR3: TGTGCCAGCAACAACAGGGGTGCAACTAATGAAAAACTGTTTTTT.